Each of the 23 T cell receptor beta chains below was sequenced from the same sample in a study of blood T cell repertoires in COVID-19. TCRdb's table, derived via immunoSEQ multiplex PCR, lists solely in-frame clones and lacks some. The data contain approximately 150,000 clones, around nine tenths of them singletons. The sequenced sample consisted of peripheral blood. The receptors derive from a woman aged 50 to 65 with active or convalescent COVID-19.

The V and J genes are TRBV6-5 and TRBJ1-5; 9 bases are a match to TRBD1. V gave up 5 bases and J gave up 7 bases; unmatched junction bases: 6. From germline, CDR1 is MNHEY and CDR2 SVGAGI. CDR3 length: 14 residues. CDR3 amino acids: CASSPTGGRQPQHF. Here the CDR3 DNA reads TGTGCCAGCAGTCCAACAGGGGGCAGACAGCCCCAGCATTTT.

The rearrangement links TRBV20-1 to TRBJ1-4; TRBD1 aligns across 7 bases. The V gene end was trimmed by 3 bases and the J gene end by 3 bases; junction bases not matched to a gene: 4. The CDR3 sequence is 14 residues long. Germline V CDR1 and CDR2: DFQATT, SNEGSKA (reference sequence). For the CDR3, the DNA is TGCAGTGCTAGTCCGGGACAGCCTAATGAAAAACTGTTTTTT. Translation: CSASPGQPNEKLFF.

CDR3 in DNA: TGTGCCAGTAGTCATGACGGGGACAGGCCTGGAAACACCATATATTTT. Translated, it gives CASSHDGDRPGNTIYF. The V call is TRBV19, the J call TRBJ1-3; 8 bases match TRBD1. CDR3 length: 16 amino acids. CDR1 is LNHDA and CDR2 is SQIVND in the germline V gene (reference sequence). J lost 2 bases, V lost 5 bases, and 8 bases had no gene match.

The V gene is TRBV5-8, the J gene TRBJ1-5; D may be TRBD1 (5 bases). The CDR3 sequence is 14 residues long. V was cut by 4 bases and J by 0 bases, with 8 bases left in between. Looked up from germline, CDR1 is SGHTS and CDR2 is YDEGEE. The CDR3 sequence: CASSEGLSNQPQHF. The DNA for the CDR3 is TGTGCCAGCAGCGAGGGACTTAGCAATCAGCCCCAGCATTTT. Full variable domain (missing parts from reference TRBV5-8 and TRBJ1-5): EAGVTQSPTHLIKTRGQQATLRCSPISGHTSVYWYQQALGLGLQFLLWYDEGEERNRGNFPPRFSGRQFPNYSSELNVNALELEDSALYLCASSEGLSNQPQHFGDGTRLSIL.

J is TRBJ2-1 and V is TRBV6-6; 9 bases align to TRBD2. There are 15 residues in the CDR3. After removal of 8 bases from V and 8 bases from J, the junction contained 13 bases not matched to a gene. Germline V gives CDR1 MNHNY, CDR2 SVGAGI (reference sequence). The CDR3 DNA reads TGTGCCAGCCAACGGGGCGGGGGGGCCCAGGATGAGCAGTTCTTC. It codes for CASQRGGGAQDEQFF.

V gene TRBV7-8 combines with J gene TRBJ1-5; a weak D match, TRBD1 (6 bases). The V and J ends lost 2 bases and 5 bases respectively, with 13 bases between them. This CDR3 contains 15 residues. Per the germline V gene, CDR1 is SGHVS and CDR2 is FQNEAQ. CDR3 DNA: TGTGCCAGCAGCTTACGGACAGTCCTTTATCAGCCCCAGCATTTT. Its translation is CASSLRTVLYQPQHF.

The chain recombines TRBV24-1 with TRBJ2-3; 12 nucleotides align to TRBD2. CDR1 and CDR2 from the germline V gene are KGHDR and SFDVKD. The CDR3 totals 15 residues. Trimming removed 9 bases from V and 2 bases from J; junction bases left unmatched: 5. The CDR3 loop reads CATASSGRATDTQYF. The CDR3 DNA follows: TGTGCCACCGCTTCTAGCGGGAGGGCCACAGATACGCAGTATTTT.

This clone has just one count. The genes are TRBV18 and TRBJ2-2; TRBD1 aligns across 9 bases. Trimming at V came to 7 bases and at J to 5 bases, leaving 8 bases not matched to a gene. CDR1 is KGHSH, CDR2 LQKENI, per germline. The CDR3 has 15 amino acids. The CDR3 bases are TGTGCCAGCTTCTCGGGACAGGGAAGGACCGGGGAGCTGTTTTTT. This translates into CASFSGQGRTGELFF.

The chain joins TRBV28 to TRBJ1-2, with 7 bases lining up with TRBD1. V shed 3 bases and J 4 bases; nucleotides not matched to a gene: 11. CDR1 and CDR2 (germline): MDHEN, SYDVKM. The CDR3 covers 16 residues. For the CDR3, the DNA is TGTGCCAGCAGTTTTCCCGTCGGGCCAGGGGGCTATGGCTACACCTTC. It encodes CASSFPVGPGGYGYTF.

In this sample, this clone turned up once. The chain uses TRBV12-5 and TRBJ2-2; TRBD2 agrees at 8 bases. This CDR3 contains 16 residues. V gave up 3 bases and J gave up 5 bases; unmatched junction bases: 8. Per the germline V gene, CDR1 is LGHNT and CDR2 is FRNRAP. The CDR3 DNA follows: TGTGCTAGTGGTTTCGGCCCGGGACTAGGTACCGGGGAGCTGTTTTTT. Its translation: CASGFGPGLGTGELFF.

V and J are TRBV3-1 (or the pseudogene TRBV3-2) and TRBJ2-3, with 9 bases identical to TRBD1. There are 17 residues in the CDR3. The germline gives CDR1 LGHDT, CDR2 YNNKEL (reference sequence). Losses at the gene ends were 2 bases for V and 0 bases for J; bases not matched to a gene: 6. CDR3 coding DNA: TGTGCCAGCAGCCAAAAACAGGGGGCTGGTAGCACAGATACGCAGTATTTT. This encodes CASSQKQGAGSTDTQYF.

The rearrangement links TRBV4-2 to TRBJ1-4; the match to TRBD1 covers 10 bases. Germline V gene lookup returns CDR1 LGHNA and CDR2 YNFKEQ. The V gene end was trimmed by 0 bases and the J gene end by 6 bases; junction bases not matched to a gene: 1. CDR3 length equals 15 residues. CDR3 in amino acids: CASSQEGTGDEKLFF. In DNA, the CDR3 is TGTGCCAGCAGCCAAGAAGGGACAGGGGATGAAAAACTGTTTTTT.

A single count supports this clone. As DNA, the CDR3 is TGTGCCAGCAGCTTAGTCAAGGGGGCGGGTTCACCCCTCCACTTT. Translating gives CASSLVKGAGSPLHF. This chain connects TRBV7-2 to TRBJ1-6, with TRBD1 matching 7 bases. J gave up 9 bases and V 1 base, and 6 bases lay outside the gene matches. The CDR3 runs to 15 residues. The germline V gene encodes CDR1 SGHTA and CDR2 FQGNSA.

The V gene is TRBV3-1 (or the pseudogene TRBV3-2), the J gene TRBJ1-3, with 7 bases identical to TRBD1. Per germline, CDR1 LGHDT and CDR2 YNNKEL (reference sequence). Trimming removed 4 bases from V and 6 bases from J; junction bases left unmatched: 9. The CDR3 is 15 amino acids. CDR3 DNA: TGTGCCAGCAGCCCCAGTCCAGGGGGAGCAAACACCATATATTTT. This gives the protein CASSPSPGGANTIYF.

The V gene is TRBV15, the J gene TRBJ1-5, with no clear D. Germline V gene lookup returns CDR1 LNHNV and CDR2 YYDKDF (reference sequence). With 8 bases removed from V and 2 bases from J, the gap between germline ends came to 13 bases. The CDR3 length is 14 residues. The CDR3 protein is CATRGVDGNQPQHF. CDR3 DNA sequence: TGTGCCACCCGCGGGGTGGACGGCAATCAGCCCCAGCATTTT.

The chain links TRBV5-1 to TRBJ1-1; 7 nucleotides match TRBD1. The CDR3 has 13 amino acids. CDR1 is SGHRS and CDR2 is YFSETQ in the germline V gene. The V gene end was trimmed by 0 bases and the J gene end by 7 bases; junction bases not matched to a gene: 3. CDR3 region: CASSLARQGEAFF. In DNA form, the CDR3 reads TGCGCCAGCAGCTTGGCTCGACAGGGTGAAGCTTTCTTT.

This clone was picked up many times. The chain has TRBV6-6 and TRBJ2-1, with 7 bases fitting TRBD1. Germline V CDR1 and CDR2: MNHNY, SVGAGI (reference sequence). This CDR3 has 15 amino acids. V was pared by 2 bases and J by 2 bases, with 3 bases of the junction left unmatched. The CDR3 sequence is CASSYATGTYNEQFF. CDR3 nucleotide sequence: TGTGCCAGCAGTTACGCGACAGGGACCTACAATGAGCAGTTCTTC.

This clone appeared a single time. The chain joins TRBV18 to TRBJ2-6, with a weak D call TRBD2 (6 bases). This CDR3 contains 19 residues. The germline gives CDR1 KGHSH, CDR2 LQKENI. V was trimmed by 1 base and J by 0 bases, leaving 16 bases between them. The CDR3 reads CASSPRMTRESSGANVLTF. The CDR3 DNA reads as TGTGCCAGCTCACCACGAATGACACGGGAGAGCTCTGGGGCCAACGTCCTGACTTTC.

The CDR3 DNA follows: TGTGCCAGCAGTTCCTTTGACAGGGGGTTCCGAGCTTTCTTT. As protein: CASSSFDRGFRAFF. The chain employs TRBV27 and TRBJ1-1, with TRBD1 identical over 9 bases. V gave up 4 bases and J gave up 10 bases; unmatched junction bases: 10. The germline V gene has CDR1 MNHEY and CDR2 SMNVEV (reference sequence). The CDR3 has 14 amino acids.

CDR3 nucleotides: TGTGCCAGCAGCTTAAGACTAGCGGGAGGGCTAGAGAGCTCCTACGAGCAGTACTTC. This translates into CASSLRLAGGLESSYEQYF. The gene calls are TRBV7-9 and TRBJ2-7, with TRBD2 matching over 14 bases. The CDR3 runs 19 residues. The germline CDR1 and CDR2 sequences are SEHNR and FQNEAQ (reference sequence). Germline trimming cut 2 bases from V and 0 bases from J; bases unmatched to any gene: 9.

The chain has TRBV5-6 and TRBJ2-5, with TRBD1 as a possible D gene (6 bases). Trimming shortened V by 3 bases and J by 0 bases, and 12 bases separated the two germline ends. This CDR3 has 15 amino acids. Germline assignment: CDR1 SGHDT and CDR2 YYEEEE. The CDR3 loop reads CASSWARGNQETQYF. The CDR3 DNA follows: TGTGCCAGCAGCTGGGCCAGGGGAAACCAAGAGACCCAGTACTTC. The variable domain in full, completed from reference TRBV5-6 and TRBJ2-5, reads DAGVTQSPTHLIKTRGQQVTLRCSPKSGHDTVSWYQQALGQGPQFIFQYYEEEERQRGNFPDRFSGHQFPNYSSELNVNALLLGDSALYLCASSWARGNQETQYFGPGTRLLVL.

V gene TRBV6-2 or TRBV6-3 combines with J gene TRBJ1-6, with D possibly TRBD1 on 5 matching bases. CDR3 length equals 15 residues. Trimming pared 2 bases from V and 2 bases from J, leaving 7 bases between. Germline V lookup: CDR1 MNHEY, CDR2 SVGEGT. This chain's CDR3 is CASSYTGAYNSPLHF. CDR3 DNA sequence: TGTGCCAGCAGTTACACGGGGGCCTATAATTCACCCCTCCACTTT.

The chain is built from TRBV6-2 or TRBV6-3 and TRBJ2-5, with 9 bases that match TRBD2. CDR1 and CDR2 from the germline V gene are MNHEY and SVGEGT. The CDR3 sequence is 18 residues long. V dropped 0 bases and J dropped 0; count of bases not matched to a gene: 8. CDR3 coding DNA: TGTGCCAGCAGTTACTCGAGCAGGAAGCGGGGGGACCAAGAGACCCAGTACTTC. Translating it yields CASSYSSRKRGDQETQYF.